The 17 T cell receptor beta chains in this list originate from one sample, sequenced in a study of shared clonotypes between healthy human individuals. Here immunoSEQ multiplex PCR was the method, and the copy in TCRdb shows in-frame clones only, minus some. In the table there are about 2.1 million clones, approximately 92% of which are singletons. Naive CD8 cells were CD45RO-negative, positively selected for CCR7, excluding terminally differentiated effector memory CD45RA+ cells. Sequencing was done on a sample of naive CD8+ T cells from PBMCs. All receptors derive from a man younger than 35 in good health. Some clones in this sample may be carry-over from other donors' samples.

The chain is built from TRBV6-1 and TRBJ1-5; perhaps TRBD1 as D (5 bases). The CDR3 covers 16 residues. CDR1 MNHNS and CDR2 SASEGT come from the germline V gene. The germline V and J ends were trimmed by 2 bases and 1 base, with 12 bases remaining between them. The CDR3 bases are TGTGCCAGCAGTGAATGGGGGTCGGTGAGCAATCAGCCCCAGCATTTT. Translation: CASSEWGSVSNQPQHF.

The rearrangement joins TRBV2 to TRBJ1-1; TRBD1 might be the D (5 bases). Trimming stripped 6 bases from V and 5 bases from J, with 13 bases between. Germline CDR1 reads SNHLY; CDR2 reads FYNNEI. The CDR3 has 13 residues. The CDR3 nucleotides are TGTGCCAGCAGGGGGGTTTTACGGACTGAAGCTTTCTTT. This translates into CASRGVLRTEAFF.

The V and J genes are TRBV10-2 and TRBJ2-1, with TRBD1 as a possible D gene (5 bases). The V gene lost 3 bases and the J gene lost 8 bases, with 14 bases spanning the gap. The CDR3 runs to 14 residues. Looked up from germline, CDR1 is WSHSY and CDR2 is SAAADI. DNA for the CDR3: TGCGCCAGCAGTGACAGGGTGACCCAATATGAGCAGTTCTTC. This codes for CASSDRVTQYEQFF.

The V call is TRBV13, the J call TRBJ2-1; 14 bases map to TRBD2. The CDR3 runs to 14 residues. Germline CDR1 PRHDT, CDR2 FYEKMQ (reference sequence). J gave up 8 bases and V 5 bases, and 2 bases lay outside the gene matches. The CDR3 region is CASSGGLAGDEQFF. The CDR3, as DNA: TGTGCCAGCAGCGGGGGACTAGCGGGAGATGAGCAGTTCTTC.

CDR3 amino acids: CASGDRGGNTEAFF. DNA for the CDR3: TGTGCCAGTGGAGACAGGGGAGGAAACACTGAAGCTTTCTTT. The V gene is TRBV19, the J gene TRBJ1-1; 8 positions match TRBD1. This CDR3 contains 14 residues. The germline CDR1 and CDR2 sequences are LNHDA and SQIVND (reference sequence). Trimming removed 8 bases from V and 2 bases from J; junction bases left unmatched: 7. The whole variable domain, remainder taken from reference TRBV19 and TRBJ1-1, is DGGITQSPKYLFRKEGQNVTLSCEQNLNHDAMYWYRQDPGQGLRLIYYSQIVNDFQKGDIAEGYSVSREKKESFPLTVTSAQKNPTAFYLCASGDRGGNTEAFFGQGTRLTVV.

The chain is built from TRBV4-1 and TRBJ2-1, with 8 bases that match TRBD2. J was trimmed by 5 bases and V by 3 bases; bases with no gene match: 9. Germline CDR1 is MGHRA and CDR2 is YSYEKL. The CDR3 spans 16 residues. The CDR3 DNA reads as TGCGCCAGCAGCCAGCGGGAGGCAGCCTCTGACAATGAGCAGTTCTTC. Protein sequence: CASSQREAASDNEQFF.

The V gene is TRBV7-3, the J gene TRBJ2-5, with 9 bases lining up with TRBD2. With 5 bases clipped from V and 4 bases from J, the junction kept 5 bases outside the gene matches. CDR3 length: 14 residues. From germline, CDR1 is SGHTA and CDR2 FQGTGA. The CDR3 here is CASSPGLAVETQYF. CDR3 coding DNA: TGTGCCAGCAGCCCGGGACTAGCAGTAGAGACCCAGTACTTC.

The chain is built from TRBV6-4 and TRBJ2-1, with 7 bases that match TRBD2. Germline CDR1 is MRHNA and CDR2 is SNTAGT. The junction had 5 bases not matched to a gene; V was cut back by 4 bases and J by 2 bases. The CDR3 is 15 amino acids. The CDR3 protein is CASSGLAAPYNEQFF. The CDR3 DNA reads TGTGCCAGCAGTGGTCTAGCGGCTCCCTACAATGAGCAGTTCTTC.

The CDR3 sequence: CASSTQTQGCTDTQYF. In DNA form, the CDR3 reads TGTGCCAGCAGCACCCAGACCCAGGGCTGCACAGATACGCAGTATTTT. The chain carries TRBV21-1 and TRBJ2-3; the D segment call TRBD1 is taken from the table without a DNA check. TRBV21-1 constitutes a pseudogene. This CDR3 has 16 amino acids.

The chain has TRBV19 and TRBJ2-3; 10 bases match TRBD2. The germline V gene has CDR1 LNHDA and CDR2 SQIVND (reference sequence). With 5 bases clipped from V and 0 bases from J, the junction kept 14 bases outside the gene matches. The CDR3 length is 19 residues. In DNA form, the CDR3 reads TGTGCCAGTAGTGGACGGGCTAGCGGGAGACCTCTTAGCACAGATACGCAGTATTTT. Encoded protein: CASSGRASGRPLSTDTQYF.

The J gene is TRBJ1-3, the V gene TRBV11-2; D uncertain. Germline V gene sequence: CDR1 SGHAT, CDR2 FQNNGV. There are 12 residues in the CDR3. V lost 0 bases, J lost 7 bases, and 4 bases lay in between. This chain's CDR3 is CASSLDPNTIYF. The CDR3 DNA reads as TGTGCCAGCAGCTTAGATCCTAACACCATATATTTT.

This clone was seen only a few times. This chain links TRBV28 with TRBJ1-1; no firm D call. The CDR3 is 13 residues long. CDR1 and CDR2 (germline): MDHEN, SYDVKM. V shed 0 bases and J shed 1 base, with 3 bases lying between them. As DNA, the CDR3 is TGTGCCAGCAGTTTATGGGAGAACACTGAAGCTTTCTTT. Protein product: CASSLWENTEAFF.

This chain uses TRBV28 with TRBJ2-1; D tentatively reads TRBD1 or TRBD2 (5 bases each). Germline V gene sequence: CDR1 MDHEN, CDR2 SYDVKM. There are 16 residues in the CDR3. Between the trimmed V and J ends, which lost 5 bases and 3 bases, there was a span of 17 bases. DNA for the CDR3: TGTGCCAGCAGTCCCCTGGGGGAGAGAAACTACAATGAGCAGTTCTTC. This encodes CASSPLGERNYNEQFF.

This rearrangement joins TRBV5-1 to TRBJ2-6; no reliable D call. The CDR3 extends over 15 amino acids. From germline, CDR1 is SGHRS and CDR2 YFSETQ. Between the trimmed V and J ends, which lost 0 bases and 1 base, there was a span of 5 bases. The CDR3 DNA follows: TGCGCCAGCAGCTTGGAAGAGTCTGGGGCCAACGTCCTGACTTTC. The encoded protein is CASSLEESGANVLTF.

The V call is TRBV7-6, the J call TRBJ2-2; D remains ambiguous. V shed 5 bases and J shed 1 base, with 11 bases lying between them. This CDR3 spans 15 amino acids. CDR1 and CDR2 from the germline V gene are SGHVS and FNYEAQ. For the CDR3, the DNA is TGTGCCAGCAGCCAAGGACCGGGGAACACCGGGGAGCTGTTTTTT. Protein: CASSQGPGNTGELFF. Full variable domain (remainder filled in from reference TRBV7-6 and TRBJ2-2): GAGVSQSPRYKVTKRGQDVALRCDPISGHVSLYWYRQALGQGPEFLTYFNYEAQQDKSGLPNDRFSAERPEGSISTLTIQRTEQRDSAMYRCASSQGPGNTGELFFGEGSRLTVL.

This clone was seen once. The chain joins TRBV29-1 to TRBJ2-1, with 9 bases that match TRBD1. Germline values: CDR1 SQVTM, CDR2 ANQGSEA. The ends lost 8 bases at V and 5 bases at J; junction bases unmatched: 4. The CDR3 spans 12 residues. The CDR3 DNA follows: TGCAGCCCTCGGACAGGGGACAATGAGCAGTTCTTC. The encoded protein is CSPRTGDNEQFF.

The chain is built from TRBV27 and TRBJ2-1; weak D call: TRBD2 (6 bases). The V and J ends lost 5 bases and 9 bases respectively, with 23 bases between them. The CDR3 is 16 residues long. Germline V gene data show CDR1 as MNHEY and CDR2 as SMNVEV (reference sequence). As DNA, the CDR3 is TGTGCCAGCAGTAACCCTGCTAGCGTCGATTTGAGTGAGCAGTTCTTC. It yields the protein CASSNPASVDLSEQFF.